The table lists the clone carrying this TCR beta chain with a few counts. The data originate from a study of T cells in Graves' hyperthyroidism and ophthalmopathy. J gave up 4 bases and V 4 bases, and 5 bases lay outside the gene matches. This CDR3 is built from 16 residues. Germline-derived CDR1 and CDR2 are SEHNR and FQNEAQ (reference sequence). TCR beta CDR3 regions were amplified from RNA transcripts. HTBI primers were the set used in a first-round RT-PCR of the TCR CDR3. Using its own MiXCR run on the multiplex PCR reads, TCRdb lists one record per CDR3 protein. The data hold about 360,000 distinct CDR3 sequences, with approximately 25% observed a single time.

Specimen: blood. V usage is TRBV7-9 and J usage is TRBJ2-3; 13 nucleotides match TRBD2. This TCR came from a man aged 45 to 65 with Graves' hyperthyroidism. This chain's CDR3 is CASSYRLAGGADTQYF. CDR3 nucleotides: TGTGCCAGCAGCTATAGACTAGCGGGAGGTGCAGATACGCAGTATTTT.